This paragraph reports one T cell receptor (beta chain). These data come from a study of CD8 T cells in Susac syndrome. Reverse transcription used roughly 0.45 to 1 ug RNA and random hexamers. Multiplex PCR with immunoSEQ amplified the TCR beta CDR3 across 54 Vbeta and 13 Jbeta. Each CDR3 protein gets one entry after TCRdb re-called the immunoSEQ multiplex PCR reads with MiXCR. The data hold some 180,000 distinct CDR3 sequences, with 85% to 95% observed a single time. From blood CD8+ and CD4+ T cells, TCR beta sequences were generated. Negative isolation was used for CD8+ and CD4+ T cells and FACS enrichment for TEMRA cells. The CDR3 sequence is 10 residues long. Germline CDR1 and CDR2: GTSNPN and SVGIG (reference sequence). V shed 5 bases and J shed 1 base, with 2 bases lying between them.

This sequence originates from a human donor in good health. The rearrangement joins TRBV30 to TRBJ1-1; no clear D gene. The sample taken for sequencing was CD4+ T cells from PBMCs. CDR3 region: CAWGNTEAFF. In DNA, the CDR3 is TGTGCCTGGGGGAACACTGAAGCTTTCTTT.